This T cell receptor beta chain was captured in a study of T-cell memory formation after mild COVID-19. Study-wide findings and caveats: Some clones that responded turned up in pre-infection memory, which suggests that cross-reactive memory joined in.

Many counts were recorded for this clonotype. The antigen is undetermined. This CDR3 region has 15 residues. J lost 1 base, V lost 3 bases, and 4 bases had no gene match. TCRdb reanalysed the 5' RACE reads using MiXCR and keeps one entry per CDR3 protein. The data contain under 350,000 distinct CDR3 sequences, 15% to 20% of them singletons. V is TRBV12-3 or TRBV12-4 and J is TRBJ2-3; 7 bases map to TRBD2. The sequencing input was PBMCs or a T cell subset sorted from them (not recorded which). This clonotype was obtained from a young man who had mild COVID-19 (a few samples of this study predate the infection). Cell type and time point are not known. As DNA, the CDR3 is TGTGCCAGCAGTTTGGGGAGCGGGGGCACAGATACGCAGTATTTT. This sequence encodes CASSLGSGGTDTQYF.